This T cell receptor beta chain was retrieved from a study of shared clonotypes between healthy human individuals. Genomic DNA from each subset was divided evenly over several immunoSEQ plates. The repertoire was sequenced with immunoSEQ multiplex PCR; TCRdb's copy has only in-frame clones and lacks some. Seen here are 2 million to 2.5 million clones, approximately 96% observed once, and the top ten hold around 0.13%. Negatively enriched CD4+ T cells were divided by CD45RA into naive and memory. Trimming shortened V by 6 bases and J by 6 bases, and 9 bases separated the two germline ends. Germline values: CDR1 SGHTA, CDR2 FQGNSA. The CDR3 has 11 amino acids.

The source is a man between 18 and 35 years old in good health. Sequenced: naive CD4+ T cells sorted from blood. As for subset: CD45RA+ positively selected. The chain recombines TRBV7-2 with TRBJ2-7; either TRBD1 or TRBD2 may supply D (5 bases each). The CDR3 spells CASSSRGEQYF. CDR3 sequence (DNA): TGTGCCAGCAGTTCGAGGGGCGAGCAGTACTTC.